This TCR beta chain was sequenced during a study of siplizumab effects on memory and regulatory T cells. Libraries were prepared by immunoSEQ multiplex PCR; TCRdb keeps only in-frame clonotypes and omits some of them. The sample has 70,000 to 90,000 clones; approximately 90% are singletons. The CDR3 totals 14 residues. Germline loops: CDR1 SEHNR, CDR2 FQNEAQ (reference sequence). J lost 3 bases, V lost 0 bases, and 1 base had no gene match. The rearrangement links TRBV7-9 to TRBJ1-2; the match to TRBD1 covers 7 bases. The sequenced sample consisted of CD4+ T cells sorted from blood. This TCR was recovered from a human donor in good health. For the CDR3, the DNA is TGTGCCAGCAGCTTAGCAGGGGGCGACTATGGCTACACCTTC. Protein: CASSLAGGDYGYTF.